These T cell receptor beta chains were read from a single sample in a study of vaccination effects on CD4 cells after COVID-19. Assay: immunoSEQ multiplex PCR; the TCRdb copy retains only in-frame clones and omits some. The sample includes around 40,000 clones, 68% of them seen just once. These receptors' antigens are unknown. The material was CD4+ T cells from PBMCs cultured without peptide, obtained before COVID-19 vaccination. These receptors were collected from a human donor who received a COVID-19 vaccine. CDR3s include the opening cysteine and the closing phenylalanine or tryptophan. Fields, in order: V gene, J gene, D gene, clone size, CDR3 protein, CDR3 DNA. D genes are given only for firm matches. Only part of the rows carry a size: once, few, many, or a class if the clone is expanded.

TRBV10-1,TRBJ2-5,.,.,CASSEGGVETQYF,TGCGCCAGCAGTGAAGGTGGGGTGGAGACCCAGTACTTC
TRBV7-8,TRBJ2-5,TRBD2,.,CASSLARGGSQETQYF,TGTGCCAGCAGCTTAGCGCGGGGGGGTTCCCAAGAGACCCAGTACTTC
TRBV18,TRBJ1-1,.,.,CASSPGGDTEAFF,TGTGCCAGCTCCCCAGGCGGGGACACTGAAGCTTTCTTT
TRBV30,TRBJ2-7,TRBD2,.,CAWAAGGSRYEQYF,TGTGCCTGGGCCGCGGGGGGGAGCAGGTACGAGCAGTACTTC
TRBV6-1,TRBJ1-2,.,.,CASSDPPTRFYGYTF,TGTGCCAGCAGTGATCCCCCGACCCGCTTCTATGGCTACACCTTC
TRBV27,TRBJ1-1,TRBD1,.,CASSLNRGDTEAFF,TGTGCCAGCAGTTTGAACAGGGGGGACACTGAAGCTTTCTTT
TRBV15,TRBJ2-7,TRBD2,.,CATSRGWRGAAYEQYF,TGTGCCACCAGCAGAGGGTGGCGGGGGGCGGCCTACGAGCAGTACTTC
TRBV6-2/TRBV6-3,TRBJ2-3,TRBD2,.,CASSLAGGSDTQYF,TGTGCCAGCAGCTTAGCGGGAGGTTCAGATACGCAGTATTTT
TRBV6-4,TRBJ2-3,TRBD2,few,CASSSWGGDTQYF,TGTGCCAGCAGTTCTTGGGGGGGAGATACGCAGTATTTT
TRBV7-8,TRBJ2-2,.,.,CASSPGTPPTGELFF,TGTGCCAGCAGCCCCGGGACCCCCCCCACCGGGGAGCTGTTTTTT
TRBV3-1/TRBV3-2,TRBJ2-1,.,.,CASSQGFYEQFF,TGTGCCAGCAGCCAAGGATTTTATGAGCAGTTCTTC
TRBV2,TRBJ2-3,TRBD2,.,CASSGRQWGDTQYF,TGTGCCAGCAGCGGGAGGCAATGGGGCGATACGCAGTATTTT
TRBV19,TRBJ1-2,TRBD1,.,CASSGDRGLYGYTF,TGTGCCAGTAGTGGGGACAGGGGACTCTATGGCTACACCTTC
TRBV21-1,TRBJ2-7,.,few,CASSKKGGEGRGYEQYF,TGTGCCAGCAGCAAAAAGGGGGGGGAGGGCAGGGGCTACGAGCAGTACTTC
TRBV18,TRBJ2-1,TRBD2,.,CASSPRTSGGLTSSYNEQFF,TGTGCCAGCTCACCCAGGACTAGCGGGGGCCTTACGAGCTCCTACAATGAGCAGTTCTTC
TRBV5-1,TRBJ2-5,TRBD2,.,CASSTGLAVLLETQYF,TGCGCCAGCAGTACGGGACTAGCGGTACTACTTGAGACCCAGTACTTC
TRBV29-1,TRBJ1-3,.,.,CSVDLSGTTSGNTIYF,TGCAGCGTTGATTTGTCGGGGACAACCTCTGGAAACACCATATATTTT
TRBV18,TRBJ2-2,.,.,CASSQQGNTGELFF,TGTGCCAGCTCACAACAGGGGAACACCGGGGAGCTGTTTTTT
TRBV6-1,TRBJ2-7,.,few,CASSDRGPLSYEQYF,TGTGCCAGCAGTGACCGGGGCCCTCTCTCCTACGAGCAGTACTTC
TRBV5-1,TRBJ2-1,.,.,CASSGHAGDVSYNEQFF,TGCGCCAGCAGTGGACACGCTGGGGACGTCTCCTACAATGAGCAGTTCTTC
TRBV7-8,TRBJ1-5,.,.,CASSLRDLGGQPQHF,TGTGCCAGCAGCTTAAGGGACCTTGGGGGCCAGCCCCAGCATTTT
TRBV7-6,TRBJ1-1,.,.,CASSLAPGHPNTEAFF,TGTGCCAGCAGCTTAGCTCCGGGACACCCGAACACTGAAGCTTTCTTT
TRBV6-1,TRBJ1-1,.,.,CASSEGPQGVEAFF,TGTGCCAGCAGTGAAGGGCCCCAGGGAGTTGAGGCTTTCTTT
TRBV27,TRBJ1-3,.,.,CASKGLTSSGNTIYF,TGTGCCAGCAAGGGGTTGACCTCCTCTGGAAACACCATATATTTT
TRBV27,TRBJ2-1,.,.,CASSILAGVLAAPNNEQFF,TGTGCCAGCAGTATACTAGCCGGGGTCCTTGCGGCCCCCAACAATGAGCAGTTCTTC
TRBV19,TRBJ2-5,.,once,CASSDRPVKETQYF,TGTGCCAGTAGCGACAGGCCCGTAAAAGAGACCCAGTACTTC
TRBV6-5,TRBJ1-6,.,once,CASRGGRARNSPLHF,TGTGCCAGCAGAGGCGGCAGGGCGCGGAATTCACCCCTCCACTTT
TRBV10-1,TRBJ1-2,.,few,CASSEDSNYGYTF,TGCGCCAGCAGTGAAGACAGTAACTATGGCTACACCTTC
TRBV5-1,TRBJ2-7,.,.,CASNTSGHVPYEQYF,TGCGCCAGCAATACATCTGGCCACGTCCCCTACGAGCAGTACTTC
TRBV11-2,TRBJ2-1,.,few,CASSPHQLGGVWQFF,TGTGCCAGCAGCCCTCACCAACTAGGGGGGGTTTGGCAGTTCTTC
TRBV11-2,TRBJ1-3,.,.,CASSLWPYSGNTIYF,TGTGCCAGCAGCTTATGGCCGTACTCTGGAAACACCATATATTTT
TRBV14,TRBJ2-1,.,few,CASSQVRGSYNEQFF,TGTGCCAGCAGCCAAGTAAGGGGCTCCTACAATGAGCAGTTCTTC
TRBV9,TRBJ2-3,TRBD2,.,CASSEGTSGDPRAQYF,TGTGCCAGCAGCGAAGGGACTAGCGGGGACCCGAGGGCGCAGTATTTT
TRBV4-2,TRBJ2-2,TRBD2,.,CASSHSGRGYTGELFF,TGTGCCAGCAGCCATAGCGGGAGGGGGTACACCGGGGAGCTGTTTTTT
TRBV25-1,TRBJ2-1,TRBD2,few,CASSEPSGGAGEQFF,TGTGCCAGCAGTGAACCTAGCGGGGGGGCAGGTGAGCAGTTCTTC
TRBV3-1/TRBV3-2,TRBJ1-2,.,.,CASSLGENYGYTF,TGTGCCAGCAGCCTGGGGGAGAACTATGGCTACACCTTC
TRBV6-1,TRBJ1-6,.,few,CASSEAQGGQYSPLHF,TGTGCCAGCAGTGAAGCGCAGGGAGGGCAATATTCGCCCCTCCACTTT
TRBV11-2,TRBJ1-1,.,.,CASSPMSSAEMNTEAFF,TGTGCCAGCAGCCCCATGTCGTCGGCAGAGATGAACACTGAAGCTTTCTTT
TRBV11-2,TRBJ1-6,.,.,CASSPRTGNSPLHF,TGTGCCAGCAGCCCTCGGACGGGAAATTCACCCCTCCACTTT